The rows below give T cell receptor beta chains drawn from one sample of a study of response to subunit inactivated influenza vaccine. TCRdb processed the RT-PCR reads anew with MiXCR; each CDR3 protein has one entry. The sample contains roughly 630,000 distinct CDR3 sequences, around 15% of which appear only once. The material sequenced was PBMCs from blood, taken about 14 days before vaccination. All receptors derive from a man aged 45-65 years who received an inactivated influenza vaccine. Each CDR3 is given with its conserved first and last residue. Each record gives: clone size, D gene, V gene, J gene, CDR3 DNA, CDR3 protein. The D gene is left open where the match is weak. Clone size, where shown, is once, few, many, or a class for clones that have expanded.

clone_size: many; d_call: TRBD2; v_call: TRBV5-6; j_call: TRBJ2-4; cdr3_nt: TGTGCCAGCAGCTTCCCGTCTAGCGGGAGAAGGGGACTCGCCAAAAACATTCAGTACTTC; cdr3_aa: CASSFPSSGRRGLAKNIQYF
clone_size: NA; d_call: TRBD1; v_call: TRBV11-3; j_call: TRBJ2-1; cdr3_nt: TGTGCCAGCAGCTTAGGGACAGGGCCCCCTCGGGACAATGAGCAGTTCTTC; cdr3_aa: CASSLGTGPPRDNEQFF
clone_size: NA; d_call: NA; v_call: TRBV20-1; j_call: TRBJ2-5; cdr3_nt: TGCAGTGCTCAGGACGACGCAGAGACCCAGTACTTC; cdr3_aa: CSAQDDAETQYF
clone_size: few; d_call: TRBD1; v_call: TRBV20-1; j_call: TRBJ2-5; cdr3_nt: TGCAGTGCTAGATCCACAGGGGAGAAGACCCAGTACTTC; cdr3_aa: CSARSTGEKTQYF
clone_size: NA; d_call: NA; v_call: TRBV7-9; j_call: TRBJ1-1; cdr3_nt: TGTGCCAGCAGCGCGGGGTCGTGGAACACTGAAGCTTTCTTT; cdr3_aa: CASSAGSWNTEAFF
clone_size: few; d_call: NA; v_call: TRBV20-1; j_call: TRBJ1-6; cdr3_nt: TGCAGTGCTAGTCATGACGCAAATAATTCACCCCTCCACTTT; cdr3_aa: CSASHDANNSPLHF
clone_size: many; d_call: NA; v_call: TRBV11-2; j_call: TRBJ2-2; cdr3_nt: TGTGCCAGCAGCTTAGATCCCCCCTTAGGGATCGGCACCGGGGAGCTGTTTTTT; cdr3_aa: CASSLDPPLGIGTGELFF
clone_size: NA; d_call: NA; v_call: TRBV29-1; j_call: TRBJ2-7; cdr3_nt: TGCAGCGTTTCCAGCCCTGGGGACTACGAGCAGTACTTC; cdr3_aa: CSVSSPGDYEQYF
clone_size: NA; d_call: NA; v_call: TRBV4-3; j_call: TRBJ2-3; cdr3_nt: TGCGCCAGCAGCCAAGAGAGGGGCAGTACGCAGTATTTT; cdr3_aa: CASSQERGSTQYF
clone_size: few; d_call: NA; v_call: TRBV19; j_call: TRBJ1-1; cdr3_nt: TGTGCCAGTACCTTAAGACAGAGAAACACTGAAGCTTTCTTT; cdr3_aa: CASTLRQRNTEAFF
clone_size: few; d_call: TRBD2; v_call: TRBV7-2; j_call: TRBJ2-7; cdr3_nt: TGTGCCAGCAGCTTAGGAACTAGCGGGAGCCGCTACGAGCAGTACTTC; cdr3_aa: CASSLGTSGSRYEQYF
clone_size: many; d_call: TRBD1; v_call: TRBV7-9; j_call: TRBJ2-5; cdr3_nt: TGTGCCAGCAGCTTCACCCTGGGACAGGGTAAAGAGACCCAGTACTTC; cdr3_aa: CASSFTLGQGKETQYF
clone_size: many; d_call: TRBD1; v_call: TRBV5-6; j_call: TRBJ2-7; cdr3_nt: TGTGCCAGCAGCGGACAGGGTAGTGCGTACGAGCAGTACTTC; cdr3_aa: CASSGQGSAYEQYF
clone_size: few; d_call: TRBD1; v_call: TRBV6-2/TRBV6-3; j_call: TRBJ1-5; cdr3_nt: TGTGCCAGCAGTCTTCAACCCTTTGGGACAGGGAATCAGCCCCAGCATTTT; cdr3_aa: CASSLQPFGTGNQPQHF
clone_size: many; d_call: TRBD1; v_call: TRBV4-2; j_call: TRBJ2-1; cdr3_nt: TGTGCCAGCAGCCAGCGGACAGGGGGAAGCTCCTACAATGAGCAGTTCTTC; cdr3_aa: CASSQRTGGSSYNEQFF
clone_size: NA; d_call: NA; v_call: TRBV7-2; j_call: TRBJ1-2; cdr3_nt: TGTGCCAGCAGCGTTACAGGGCAAGGGGATGGCTACACCTTC; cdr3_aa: CASSVTGQGDGYTF
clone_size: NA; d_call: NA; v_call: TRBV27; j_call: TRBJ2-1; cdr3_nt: TGTGCCAGCAGTCCTCAGACAGAGATGGACAATGAGCAGTTCTTC; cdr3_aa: CASSPQTEMDNEQFF
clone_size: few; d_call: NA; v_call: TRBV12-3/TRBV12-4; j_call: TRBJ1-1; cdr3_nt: TGTGCCAGCAGTTTAGCGATAAGGGGGGAGCGAGCTTTCTTT; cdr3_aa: CASSLAIRGERAFF
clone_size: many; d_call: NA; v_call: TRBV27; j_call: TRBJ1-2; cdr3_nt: TGTGCCAGCAGTGATTGGACAGAAGATAAGAATGGCTACACCTTC; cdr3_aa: CASSDWTEDKNGYTF
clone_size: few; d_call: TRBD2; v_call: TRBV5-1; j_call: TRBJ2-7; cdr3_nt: TGCGCCAGCAGCTTCAGATTAACTAGCGGGGGGGGAACCTACGAGCAGTACTTC; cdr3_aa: CASSFRLTSGGGTYEQYF
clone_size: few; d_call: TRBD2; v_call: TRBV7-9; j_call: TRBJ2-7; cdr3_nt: TGTGCCAGCAGCCCCGGCGGGGGGCTCTACGAGCAGTACTTC; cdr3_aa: CASSPGGGLYEQYF
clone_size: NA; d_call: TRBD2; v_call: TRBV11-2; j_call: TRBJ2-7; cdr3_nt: TGTGCCAGCAGCTTAAACGCTGCGGGAGGTCCCTACGAGCAGTACTTC; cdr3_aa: CASSLNAAGGPYEQYF
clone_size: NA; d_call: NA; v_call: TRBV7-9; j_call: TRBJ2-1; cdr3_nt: TGTGCCAGCAGCTTAGAACTCGGGGTCGGGGATCCGGATGAGCAGTTCTTC; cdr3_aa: CASSLELGVGDPDEQFF
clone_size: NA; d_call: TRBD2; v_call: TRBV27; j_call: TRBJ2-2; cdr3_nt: TGTGCCAGCATGTCTGCGGGGGGGCTCACCGGGGAGCTGTTTTTT; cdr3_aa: CASMSAGGLTGELFF
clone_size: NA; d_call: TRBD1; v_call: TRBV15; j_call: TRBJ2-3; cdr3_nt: TGTGCCACACACAGGGGGTTGGTCACAGATACGCAGTATTTT; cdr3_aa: CATHRGLVTDTQYF
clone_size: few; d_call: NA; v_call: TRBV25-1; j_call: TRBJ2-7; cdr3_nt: TGTGCCAGCAGTACCCGGGGGCAGGAGGAGCAGTACTTC; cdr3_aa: CASSTRGQEEQYF
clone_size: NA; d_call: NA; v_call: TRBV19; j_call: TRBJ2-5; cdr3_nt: TGTGCCAGTAGTCAAGGATTCATTGGAGAGACCCAGTACTTC; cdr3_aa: CASSQGFIGETQYF
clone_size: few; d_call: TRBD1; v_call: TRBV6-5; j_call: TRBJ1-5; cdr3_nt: TGTGCCAGCAGTTACGGGGCCAGGGGGCCGGAGGATAGCAATCAGCCCCAGCATTTT; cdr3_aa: CASSYGARGPEDSNQPQHF
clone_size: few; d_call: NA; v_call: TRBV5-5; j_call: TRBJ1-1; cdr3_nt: TGTGCCAGCAGCCAACAGGGTAGTGAAGCTTTCTTT; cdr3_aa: CASSQQGSEAFF
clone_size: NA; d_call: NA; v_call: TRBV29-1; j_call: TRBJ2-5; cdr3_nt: TGCAGCGTTGAAGGGGGATCGGAGACCCAGTACTTC; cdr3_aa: CSVEGGSETQYF
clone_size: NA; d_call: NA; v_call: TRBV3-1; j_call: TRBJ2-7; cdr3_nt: TGTGCCAGCAGCCAATCGTTCTCTGCTGAATACGAGCAGTACTTC; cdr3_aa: CASSQSFSAEYEQYF
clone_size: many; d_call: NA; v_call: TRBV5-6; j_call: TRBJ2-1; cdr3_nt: TGTGCCAGCAGCTCGGGGACTAATGAGCAGTTCTTC; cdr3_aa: CASSSGTNEQFF
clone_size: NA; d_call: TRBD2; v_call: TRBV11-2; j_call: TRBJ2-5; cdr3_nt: TGTGCCAGCAGCTTTAGCGGGGGGCTGCAAGAGACCCAGTACTTC; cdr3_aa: CASSFSGGLQETQYF
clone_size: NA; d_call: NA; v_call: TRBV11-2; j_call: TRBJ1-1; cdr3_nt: TGTACCAGCAGCTTTGGGCAACAGAACACTGAAGCTTTCTTT; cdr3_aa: CTSSFGQQNTEAFF
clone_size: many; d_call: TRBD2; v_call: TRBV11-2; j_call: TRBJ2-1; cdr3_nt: TGTGCCAGCAGTTTATCGGGGGGAATATACAATGAGCAGTTCTTC; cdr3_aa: CASSLSGGIYNEQFF
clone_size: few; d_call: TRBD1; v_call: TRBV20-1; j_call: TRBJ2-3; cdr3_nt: TGCAGTGCTAGAGCGACAGGGGGCTTAAGCACAGATACGCAGTATTTT; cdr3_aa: CSARATGGLSTDTQYF
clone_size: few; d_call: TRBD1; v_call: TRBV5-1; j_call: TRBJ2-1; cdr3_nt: TGCGCCAGCAGCACCGGACAGGGAAGGAATGAGCAGTTCTTC; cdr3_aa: CASSTGQGRNEQFF
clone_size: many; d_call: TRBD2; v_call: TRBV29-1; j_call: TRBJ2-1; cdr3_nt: TGCAGCGTCTCGGGAGGTTACAATGAGCAGTTCTTC; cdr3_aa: CSVSGGYNEQFF
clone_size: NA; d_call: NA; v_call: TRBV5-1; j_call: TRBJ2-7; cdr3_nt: TGCGCCAGCAGCTTTTCTGCCCAATACGAGCAGTACTTC; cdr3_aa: CASSFSAQYEQYF
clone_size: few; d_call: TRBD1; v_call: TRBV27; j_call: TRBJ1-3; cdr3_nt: TGTGCCAGCAGTCTACGTCCCGGGACAGGATATGGAAACACCATATATTTT; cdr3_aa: CASSLRPGTGYGNTIYF
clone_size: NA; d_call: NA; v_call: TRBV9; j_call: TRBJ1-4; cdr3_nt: TGTGCCAGCAGGGGAGGTCTAGAAACTAATGAAAAACTGTTTTTT; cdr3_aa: CASRGGLETNEKLFF
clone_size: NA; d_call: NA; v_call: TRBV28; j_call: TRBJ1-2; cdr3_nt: TGTGCCAGCACCACGGGTCTTGGCTACACCTTC; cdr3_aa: CASTTGLGYTF
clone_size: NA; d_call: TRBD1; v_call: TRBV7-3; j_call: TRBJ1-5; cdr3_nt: TGTGCCAGCAGCTCCGACTCACAGGGGTGGTGTATTCAGCCCCAGCATTTT; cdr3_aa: CASSSDSQGWCIQPQHF
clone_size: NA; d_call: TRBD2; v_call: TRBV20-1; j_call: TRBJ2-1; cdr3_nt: TGCAGTGCTACTCAAGCGGGGAGGGGTGAGCAGTTCTTC; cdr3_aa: CSATQAGRGEQFF
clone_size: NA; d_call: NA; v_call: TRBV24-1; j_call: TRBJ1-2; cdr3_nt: TGTGCCACCAGTGATGGGGTTTGGGGCTACACCTTC; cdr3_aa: CATSDGVWGYTF
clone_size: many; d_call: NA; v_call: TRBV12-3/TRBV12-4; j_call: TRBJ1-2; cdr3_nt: TGTGCCAGCAGTGGACAACAGGGTACGGGTGGCTACACCTTC; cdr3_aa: CASSGQQGTGGYTF
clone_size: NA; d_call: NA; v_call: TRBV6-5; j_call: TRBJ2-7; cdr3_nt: TGTGCCAGCAGTTCCTTAGGTCGCACCTACGAGCAGTACTTC; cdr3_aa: CASSSLGRTYEQYF
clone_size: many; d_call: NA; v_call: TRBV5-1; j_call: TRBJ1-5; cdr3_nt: TGCGCCAGCAGCTTGGCGTCAGGGGAAGGGGCCCAGCATTTT; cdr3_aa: CASSLASGEGAQHF
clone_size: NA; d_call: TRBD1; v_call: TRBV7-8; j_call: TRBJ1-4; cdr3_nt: TGTGCCAGCAGCTGGAGACAGGGATCAAATGAAAAACTGTTTTTT; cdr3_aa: CASSWRQGSNEKLFF